Sequencing of this TCR beta chain was carried out in a study of blood T cells in healthy people across ages. Of note for this clonotype: Its cognate antigen is unknown.

The use of a sample-barcoded 5' primer and a J-beta primer mix characterized a second PCR of about 7 to 12 cycles. TCRdb recomputed calls from the 5' RACE reads with MiXCR, one row per CDR3 protein. The sample lists 500,000 to 550,000 distinct CDR3 sequences, more than 20% seen once, with 8.7% in the top ten. Broader study findings: Long-lived and aged donors differed, with more naive CD4+ cells and higher diversity in the long-lived.

V gave up 3 bases and J gave up 0 bases; unmatched junction bases: 8. CDR1 is SQVTM, CDR2 ANQGSEA, per germline. There are 16 residues in the CDR3. A further study also used this sample, focusing on T cells of mothers and their children. That report notes: In each mother, TCR beta CDR3 reads exceeded 10 million; in each child, they numbered 3 million to 3.5 million. Unrelated pairs and related pairs have their TCR recombination output shaped similarly by thymic selection.

The gene calls are TRBV29-1 and TRBJ1-2; 9 bases are a match to TRBD1. The sequence was obtained from a boy aged 10-17 years in good health. Material: blood. The CDR3: CSVEGLTGGANYGYTF. The CDR3 DNA sequence: TGCAGCGTTGAGGGGCTGACAGGGGGAGCTAACTATGGCTACACCTTC.